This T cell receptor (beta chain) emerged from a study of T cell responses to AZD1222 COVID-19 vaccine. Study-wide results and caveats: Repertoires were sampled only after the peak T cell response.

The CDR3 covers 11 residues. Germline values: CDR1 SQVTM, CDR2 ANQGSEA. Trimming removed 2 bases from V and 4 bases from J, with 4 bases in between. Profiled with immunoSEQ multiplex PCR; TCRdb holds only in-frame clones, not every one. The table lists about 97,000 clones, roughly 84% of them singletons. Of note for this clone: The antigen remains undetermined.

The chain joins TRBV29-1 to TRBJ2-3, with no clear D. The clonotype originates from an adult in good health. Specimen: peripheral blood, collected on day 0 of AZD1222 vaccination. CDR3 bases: TGCAGCGTTGAACAGGCAGATACGCAGTATTTT. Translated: CSVEQADTQYF.